The entry below describes one T cell receptor beta chain. This entry comes from a study of control samples from healthy donors and cancer patients. V was clipped by 6 bases and J by 9 bases, with 15 bases between them. CDR1 and CDR2 from the germline V gene are SGHTA and FQGNSA. The CDR3 spans 13 residues. Assay used: immunoSEQ multiplex PCR; TCRdb lists only in-frame clones, some missing. Of approximately 100,000 clones in the sample, around 90% were seen once. The sequenced material came from blood. This clonotype originated in a human donor in good health. The donor label of this sample is uncertain. V and J are TRBV7-2 and TRBJ2-1, with a tentative D call TRBD1 (5 bases). CDR3 loop: CASSRRQKTEQFF. The CDR3 nucleotides are TGTGCCAGCAGTCGCCGACAGAAGACTGAGCAGTTCTTC.